The sequence of this TCR beta chain was determined in a study of radiation and T cells in renal cell carcinoma. As for the study in general: Nephrectomy followed 15 Gy stereotactic body radiation by 4 weeks.

Produced via immunoSEQ multiplex PCR; TCRdb's table is partial and in-frame only. Among approximately 140,000 clones, about 88% were seen once, and the ten largest hold roughly 4.1%. The study's findings and limits: Without pretreatment biopsies, baseline tumor clonotype presence was undetermined. Top tumor clonotypes rose in blood 2 weeks post-radiation, then contracted.

Time point meaning: baseline pretreatment blood. Treatment here: 15 Gy SBRT to primary tumor, nephrectomy 4 weeks later. This renal cell carcinoma was of the clear cell type. A remark on this clone: Its antigen is undetermined.

The CDR3 covers 16 residues. V was pared by 4 bases and J by 1 base, with 5 bases of the junction left unmatched. CDR1 SGHDT and CDR2 YYEEEE come from the germline V gene. The material sequenced was blood, taken from a patient whose treatment included radiotherapy and nephrectomy. The source is a woman in her 70s with renal cell carcinoma. V usage is TRBV5-6 and J usage is TRBJ2-2; 9 bases fit TRBD1. The CDR3 protein is CASSVQGAQNTGELFF. The CDR3 nucleotides read TGTGCCAGCAGCGTACAGGGGGCGCAGAACACCGGGGAGCTGTTTTTT.